Below, one TCR beta chain is given with its context. This entry comes from a study of CD8 T cells in Susac syndrome. Random hexamers were used to reverse transcribe roughly 0.45 to 1 ug of RNA. TCRdb fed the immunoSEQ multiplex PCR reads into MiXCR, producing one record per CDR3 protein. The table has 95,000 to 150,000 distinct CDR3 sequences, around 96% seen once; the top ten hold less than 0.15%. V lost 0 bases and J lost 7, with 16 bases in between. Germline CDR1 reads SGDLS; CDR2 reads YYNGEE. This CDR3 has 15 residues. The sequenced material came from CD4+ T cells from PBMCs. This chain connects TRBV9 to TRBJ1-2; TRBD1 is a possible D gene (6 bases). The TCR comes from a human donor with Susac syndrome. The CDR3 DNA reads TGTGCCAGCAGCGTAGAAGTCACGGGGGCGCGTGGCTACACCTTC. Translated: CASSVEVTGARGYTF.